Listed below are T cell receptor beta chains from one sample, sequenced in a study of T cell responses to AZD1222 COVID-19 vaccine. Sequencing used immunoSEQ multiplex PCR; TCRdb keeps in-frame clones, though not all of them. The repertoire holds roughly 80,000 clones, with 90% as singletons. This sample comprised peripheral blood, obtained 28 days after the second AZD1222 dose. The origin of the receptors is an adult who received the AZD1222 COVID-19 vaccine. Each CDR3 is given with its conserved first and last residue. D genes are given only for firm matches. Where a row states a size, it is once, few, many or the class of an expanded clone; other rows omit it.

CDR3 protein: CASSLAPGHGYTF
CDR3 DNA: TGTGCCAGCAGTTTGGCGCCAGGACATGGCTACACCTTC
V gene: TRBV12-3/TRBV12-4
J gene: TRBJ1-2
clone size: .
D gene: .

CDR3 protein: CASSAYERRGEQYF
CDR3 DNA: TGTGCCAGCAGCGCCTACGAGAGGAGAGGCGAGCAGTACTTC
V gene: TRBV11-3
J gene: TRBJ2-7
clone size: .
D gene: .

CDR3 protein: CASSSTPGPYTEAFF
CDR3 DNA: TGTGCCAGCAGCTCCACGCCGGGGCCCTACACTGAAGCTTTCTTT
V gene: TRBV7-3
J gene: TRBJ1-1
clone size: .
D gene: .

CDR3 protein: CASSRGAIGDYGYTF
CDR3 DNA: TGTGCCAGTAGTAGAGGGGCGATCGGGGACTATGGCTACACCTTC
V gene: TRBV19
J gene: TRBJ1-2
clone size: once
D gene: .

CDR3 protein: CASSIDGTLSNYGYTF
CDR3 DNA: TGTGCCAGTAGTATAGACGGGACCCTGTCGAACTATGGCTACACCTTC
V gene: TRBV19
J gene: TRBJ1-2
clone size: .
D gene: .

CDR3 protein: CAINAGALDTEAFF
CDR3 DNA: TGTGCCATCAACGCAGGGGCGCTGGACACTGAAGCTTTCTTT
V gene: TRBV10-3
J gene: TRBJ1-1
clone size: .
D gene: .

CDR3 protein: CAIRDSDHQPQHF
CDR3 DNA: TGTGCCATCAGGGACAGTGACCATCAGCCCCAGCATTTT
V gene: TRBV10-3
J gene: TRBJ1-5
clone size: .
D gene: .

CDR3 protein: CATSKRDRGGDEKLFF
CDR3 DNA: TGTGCCACCAGTAAACGGGACAGGGGAGGCGATGAAAAACTGTTTTTT
V gene: TRBV24-1
J gene: TRBJ1-4
clone size: .
D gene: TRBD1

CDR3 protein: CASSSDGTDYGYTF
CDR3 DNA: TGTGCCAGCAGTTCCGACGGGACCGACTATGGCTACACCTTC
V gene: TRBV6-2/TRBV6-3
J gene: TRBJ1-2
clone size: .
D gene: .

CDR3 protein: CASSPGEQETQYF
CDR3 DNA: TGTGCCAGCAGTCCGGGAGAGCAAGAGACCCAGTACTTC
V gene: TRBV2
J gene: TRBJ2-5
clone size: .
D gene: .

CDR3 protein: CASSSRQLRAFF
CDR3 DNA: TGTGCCAGCAGCTCGCGACAGCTTCGGGCTTTCTTT
V gene: TRBV11-2
J gene: TRBJ1-1
clone size: .
D gene: .

CDR3 protein: CASSEQGLDYGYTF
CDR3 DNA: TGTGCCAGCAGTGAGCAGGGGCTGGACTATGGCTACACCTTC
V gene: TRBV2
J gene: TRBJ1-2
clone size: once
D gene: .

CDR3 protein: CASSQTRDRGGGGELFF
CDR3 DNA: TGCGCCAGCAGCCAAACCAGGGACAGGGGTGGAGGCGGGGAGCTGTTTTTT
V gene: TRBV4-3
J gene: TRBJ2-2
clone size: .
D gene: TRBD1

CDR3 protein: CASRGQGAVSTDTQYF
CDR3 DNA: TGTGCCAGCAGGGGACAGGGGGCGGTTAGCACAGATACGCAGTATTTT
V gene: TRBV28
J gene: TRBJ2-3
clone size: .
D gene: TRBD1

CDR3 protein: CASSLEAPTDTQYF
CDR3 DNA: TGCGCCAGCAGCTTGGAGGCCCCCACAGATACGCAGTATTTT
V gene: TRBV5-1
J gene: TRBJ2-3
clone size: .
D gene: .

CDR3 protein: CAWKKSGNTIYF
CDR3 DNA: TGTGCCTGGAAAAAGTCTGGAAACACCATATATTTT
V gene: TRBV30
J gene: TRBJ1-3
clone size: few
D gene: .

CDR3 protein: CASTKGRGRGTTNEKLFF
CDR3 DNA: TGTGCCAGCACGAAGGGCAGGGGGCGAGGGACAACTAATGAAAAACTGTTTTTT
V gene: TRBV13
J gene: TRBJ1-4
clone size: .
D gene: TRBD1

CDR3 protein: CASSADSYGYTF
CDR3 DNA: TGTGCCAGCAGCGCCGACAGTTATGGCTACACCTTC
V gene: TRBV9
J gene: TRBJ1-2
clone size: .
D gene: .

CDR3 protein: CATSDWGTENEKLFF
CDR3 DNA: TGTGCCACCAGTGATTGGGGGACAGAGAATGAAAAACTGTTTTTT
V gene: TRBV24-1
J gene: TRBJ1-4
clone size: .
D gene: TRBD1

CDR3 protein: CASSQDSRREYNEQFF
CDR3 DNA: TGTGCCAGCAGCCAAGATTCCAGGCGGGAATACAATGAGCAGTTCTTC
V gene: TRBV4-2
J gene: TRBJ2-1
clone size: .
D gene: .

CDR3 protein: CASSYSVPGSVYEQFF
CDR3 DNA: TGTGCCAGCAGTTACTCGGTTCCCGGGTCGGTATATGAGCAGTTCTTC
V gene: TRBV6-5
J gene: TRBJ2-1
clone size: .
D gene: .

CDR3 protein: CATLPRTGPYEQYF
CDR3 DNA: TGTGCCACCCTTCCCCGGACAGGACCCTACGAGCAGTACTTC
V gene: TRBV27
J gene: TRBJ2-7
clone size: .
D gene: TRBD1

CDR3 protein: CASSSRGGTEAFF
CDR3 DNA: TGTGCCAGCAGTAGCAGGGGAGGGACTGAAGCTTTCTTT
V gene: TRBV6-4
J gene: TRBJ1-1
clone size: .
D gene: .

CDR3 protein: CASSIGWRDEQYF
CDR3 DNA: TGTGCCAGTAGTATAGGCTGGAGGGACGAGCAGTACTTC
V gene: TRBV19
J gene: TRBJ2-7
clone size: .
D gene: .

CDR3 protein: CASSFRSSDSQPQHF
CDR3 DNA: TGTGCCAGCAGCTTTCGATCGAGTGACAGTCAGCCCCAGCATTTT
V gene: TRBV5-5
J gene: TRBJ1-5
clone size: .
D gene: .

CDR3 protein: CASSLWGTQETQYF
CDR3 DNA: TGTGCCAGCAGTTTATGGGGGACCCAAGAGACCCAGTACTTC
V gene: TRBV27
J gene: TRBJ2-5
clone size: .
D gene: .

CDR3 protein: CASSVGGGSGNTIYF
CDR3 DNA: TGTGCCAGCTCCGTAGGCGGAGGCTCTGGAAACACCATATATTTT
V gene: TRBV6-5
J gene: TRBJ1-3
clone size: .
D gene: .

CDR3 protein: CATSDPQGAREETQYF
CDR3 DNA: TGTGCCACCAGTGATCCCCAGGGGGCGAGGGAAGAGACCCAGTACTTC
V gene: TRBV24-1
J gene: TRBJ2-5
clone size: .
D gene: TRBD1

CDR3 protein: CASSLWAMSTEAFF
CDR3 DNA: TGTGCCAGCAGCTTGTGGGCAATGAGCACTGAAGCTTTCTTT
V gene: TRBV5-6
J gene: TRBJ1-1
clone size: .
D gene: .

CDR3 protein: CASRTGRTAEAFF
CDR3 DNA: TGTGCCAGCAGGACAGGACGAACCGCTGAAGCTTTCTTT
V gene: TRBV7-2
J gene: TRBJ1-1
clone size: .
D gene: .

CDR3 protein: CASSQTRGEQYF
CDR3 DNA: TGTGCCAGCAGCCAAACTAGAGGCGAGCAGTACTTC
V gene: TRBV3-1/TRBV3-2
J gene: TRBJ2-7
clone size: once
D gene: .

CDR3 protein: CASSRPGAAYEQYF
CDR3 DNA: TGTGCCAGCAGTCGCCCCGGAGCGGCCTACGAGCAGTACTTC
V gene: TRBV6-5
J gene: TRBJ2-7
clone size: .
D gene: .

CDR3 protein: CASRVAHSYEQYF
CDR3 DNA: TGTGCCAGCAGGGTGGCACACTCCTACGAGCAGTACTTC
V gene: TRBV27
J gene: TRBJ2-7
clone size: .
D gene: .

CDR3 protein: CASSLYTYEQYF
CDR3 DNA: TGTGCCAGCAGCTTGTATACCTACGAGCAGTACTTC
V gene: TRBV5-4
J gene: TRBJ2-7
clone size: .
D gene: .

CDR3 protein: CASSARSGDEKLFF
CDR3 DNA: TGTGCCAGTAGTGCGAGGTCGGGTGATGAAAAACTGTTTTTT
V gene: TRBV19
J gene: TRBJ1-4
clone size: .
D gene: .

CDR3 protein: CASSLTVAGGPTYNEQFF
CDR3 DNA: TGTGCCAGCAGCTTAACGGTAGCGGGGGGCCCTACCTACAATGAGCAGTTCTTC
V gene: TRBV7-8
J gene: TRBJ2-1
clone size: .
D gene: TRBD2

CDR3 protein: CASSRDDNQPQHF
CDR3 DNA: TGTGCCAGCAGTCGGGACGACAATCAGCCCCAGCATTTT
V gene: TRBV6-6
J gene: TRBJ1-5
clone size: .
D gene: .

CDR3 protein: CASSHRVINTGELFF
CDR3 DNA: TGTGCCAGCAGTCACAGGGTCATAAACACCGGGGAGCTGTTTTTT
V gene: TRBV11-3
J gene: TRBJ2-2
clone size: .
D gene: .

CDR3 protein: CATRLKPGYYGYTF
CDR3 DNA: TGTGCCACCAGACTTAAACCAGGGTACTATGGCTACACCTTC
V gene: TRBV27
J gene: TRBJ1-2
clone size: .
D gene: .